This T cell receptor (beta chain) was documented in a study of T cells in Graves' hyperthyroidism and ophthalmopathy. Amplified TCR beta CDR3 regions derived from RNA transcripts. HTBI primers drove first-round RT-PCR of the TCR CDR3. TCRdb reprocessed the multiplex PCR reads with MiXCR, giving one entry per CDR3 protein. The sample consists of around 600,000 distinct CDR3 sequences, just under 45% of them appearing once. CDR3 length equals 13 residues. V was trimmed by 3 bases and J by 2 bases, leaving 8 bases between them. Germline-derived CDR1 and CDR2 are SGDLS and YYNGEE. The clonotype originates from an adult man with Graves' disease, either hyperthyroidism or ophthalmopathy (not recorded which). The sequencing input was peripheral blood or thyroid tissue (not recorded which). The rearrangement uses TRBV9 and TRBJ1-2, with D hard to call. CDR3 loop: CASSARINYGYTF. The DNA of the CDR3 is TGTGCCAGCAGCGCCAGGATAAACTATGGCTACACCTTC.